The clone carrying this T cell receptor (beta chain) showed up many times. What it binds is unknown. This sample is part of a study of T cell repertoires in cytomegalovirus infection. Study summary: Both a matching HLA type and CMV infection were indicated by public TCR beta signatures. Points from the study as a whole: Frequencies of public TCR beta families were cumulated, and this identified carriers of CMV plus the relevant HLA.

TCRdb used MiXCR to reprocess the reads, holding one entry per CDR3 protein. The sample holds a few hundred thousand distinct CDR3 sequences, over 15% seen once. The trim removed 5 bases at V and 7 bases at J, leaving 7 bases unmatched. The CDR3 runs 14 residues. Germline V lookup: CDR1 SGHTA, CDR2 FQGNSA. The source material was CD8+ T cells from PBMCs. The source is a human donor in good health (CMV status not recorded). Some clones in this sample may be carry-over from other donors' samples. The chain joins TRBV7-2 to TRBJ2-1; 8 nucleotides align to TRBD2. The CDR3 region is CASSPWRGVNEQFF. CDR3 sequence (DNA): TGTGCCAGCAGCCCTTGGCGGGGGGTTAATGAGCAGTTCTTC.